The sequence of this TCR beta chain was determined in a study of TIL therapy for anti-PD-1-resistant metastatic lung cancer. Time point here: pre-treatment sample, taken before nivolumab and TIL therapy. The immunoSEQ assay was v3. Survey-level samples got approximately 2.1 million read pairs; deep-level samples got about 5-6.5 million. Data came from immunoSEQ multiplex PCR; TCRdb stores just in-frame clones and leaves some out. Here the sample spans more than 45,000 clones, 80% to 90% being singletons. Study-wide results and caveats: Patients were highly selected, enriched for treatment-naive, never-smoker and oncogene-addicted cases.

Germline CDR1 and CDR2: MDHEN and SYDVKM. This CDR3 is built from 13 residues. The germline V and J ends were trimmed by 3 bases and 0 bases, with 6 bases remaining between them. Worth noting for this clone: Its antigen is as yet unknown.

V usage is TRBV28 and J usage is TRBJ2-7; D ambiguous. This receptor was identified in a person aged 25 to 85 with non-small cell lung cancer. The material sequenced was blood, taken at baseline. CDR3 sequence reads: CASSLTSSYEQYF. The CDR3 DNA sequence: TGTGCCAGCAGTTTGACCAGCTCCTACGAGCAGTACTTC.